Shown below are 30 T cell receptor beta chains from a single sample sequenced in a study of breast tumors, draining lymph nodes, adjacent tissues. A single record per CDR3 protein comes from TCRdb applying MiXCR to the multiplex PCR reads. The sample gives about 80,000 distinct CDR3 sequences, roughly 20% of which show up once; around 2.4% is in the top ten. Breast cancer patients provided tissue from their axillary draining lymph nodes. What was sequenced was axillary lymph node tissue. The origin of the receptors is a female donor with breast cancer. Some clones in this sample may be carry-over from other donors' samples.

In this sample, this clonotype turned up many times. The gene calls are TRBV20-1 and TRBJ1-2, with TRBD1 identical over 7 bases. Trimming cost V 6 bases and J 3 bases; bases outside gene matches: 7. Germline lookup yields CDR1 DFQATT and CDR2 SNEGSKA (reference sequence). The CDR3 is made up of 13 amino acids. The CDR3 DNA reads TGCAGTGCCGGGCCGGGACAGTACTATGGCTACACCTTC. This encodes CSAGPGQYYGYTF.

This clonotype was picked up many times. The chain recombines TRBV7-9 with TRBJ2-3, with a weak D call TRBD1 (5 bases). This CDR3 region has 14 residues. V dropped 6 bases and J dropped 1 base, with 11 bases sitting between them. CDR1 is SEHNR and CDR2 is FQNEAQ in the germline V gene (reference sequence). As DNA, the CDR3 is TGTGCCAGCAGAGGGCAGGGCGGCACAGATACGCAGTATTTT. Amino acid sequence: CASRGQGGTDTQYF.

This clonotype was recorded many times. The chain uses TRBV6-6 and TRBJ2-7; 9 nucleotides line up with TRBD2. This CDR3 spans 15 amino acids. After removal of 2 bases from V and 4 bases from J, the junction contained 6 bases not matched to a gene. Germline CDR1 and CDR2: MNHNY and SVGAGI (reference sequence). The CDR3 spells CASSYGAGGQYEQYF. The CDR3 region has the DNA TGTGCCAGCAGTTACGGGGCGGGAGGGCAATACGAGCAGTACTTC.

Concerning this clonotype: This may come from a read error, since a much larger clone is one base off. V is TRBV20-1 and J is TRBJ2-1; tentatively, D is TRBD2 (7 bases). The CDR3 covers 17 residues. Germline CDR1 reads DFQATT; CDR2 reads SNEGSKA (reference sequence). Trimming cost V 3 bases and J 0 bases, with 18 bases left between them. This chain's CDR3 is CSASEEGLQGSYNEQFF. CDR3 sequence (DNA): TGCAGTGCTAGCGAGGAGGGACTACAGGGCTCCTACAATGAGCAGTTCTTC.

The rearrangement joins TRBV6-1 to TRBJ1-5, with 7 bases identical to TRBD1. The J segment lost 2 bases and the V segment lost 4 bases, leaving 2 bases of the junction unmatched. The V gene's germline CDR1 is MNHNS and CDR2 SASEGT. The CDR3 consists of 14 residues. The CDR3 protein is CASSGQGGNQPQHF. In DNA form, the CDR3 reads TGTGCCAGCAGTGGACAGGGAGGCAATCAGCCCCAGCATTTT.

In the case of this clonotype: The conserved phenylalanine or tryptophan is not found at the CDR3 terminus, so this likely reflects a read error. The chain has TRBV20-1 and TRBJ2-5; TRBD1 agrees at 8 bases. V was clipped by 6 bases and J by 2 bases; unmatched bases: 11. Germline lookup yields CDR1 DFQATT and CDR2 SNEGSKA (reference sequence). This CDR3 spans 15 amino acids. The CDR3 nucleotides read TGCAGTGCCGGCACCACGTGGGACAGGCAAGAGACCCAGTACCTC. Encoded protein: CSAGTTWDRQETQYL.

There are many counts of this clonotype. The genes are TRBV7-3 and TRBJ2-2; D call uncertain. Germline V gives CDR1 SGHTA, CDR2 FQGTGA. The V end was cut by 2 bases, the J end by 1 base, with 8 bases between. The CDR3 is made up of 15 amino acids. As DNA, the CDR3 is TGTGCCAGCAGCTTAGGAAAGGGGAACACCGGGGAGCTGTTTTTT. The encoded protein is CASSLGKGNTGELFF.

This clonotype was observed at least ten times. This chain joins TRBV24-1 and TRBJ2-3, with 7 bases lining up with TRBD2. The CDR3 runs 16 residues. CDR1 and CDR2 from the germline V gene are KGHDR and SFDVKD. The ends lost 7 bases at V and 5 bases at J; junction bases unmatched: 14. The CDR3 here is CATSPTGGGERDTQYF. The CDR3, as DNA: TGTGCCACCAGCCCGACCGGCGGGGGAGAAAGAGATACGCAGTATTTT.

At least ten counts were recorded for this clonotype. The CDR3 loop reads CASSEDYEQYF. In DNA form, the CDR3 reads TGTGCCAGCAGTGAGGACTACGAGCAGTACTTC. This chain connects TRBV2 to TRBJ2-7; D is undetermined. This CDR3 spans 11 amino acids. Trimming pared 3 bases from V and 3 bases from J, leaving 3 bases between. The germline V gene encodes CDR1 SNHLY and CDR2 FYNNEI.

Ten or more counts support this clonotype. The J gene is TRBJ2-7, the V gene TRBV7-6; D possibly corresponds to TRBD1 (5 bases). The CDR3 consists of 15 residues. The ends were cut back, 1 base at V and 4 bases at J, with 14 bases in the middle. Germline V gene lookup returns CDR1 SGHVS and CDR2 FNYEAQ. DNA for the CDR3: TGTGCCAGCAGCTTAGAGTCTCTGGGGCCTTACGAGCAGTACTTC. It codes for CASSLESLGPYEQYF.

A note on this clonotype: It may be a read error: a sequence one base away is much more abundant. Given the absence of the conserved phenylalanine or tryptophan at the CDR3 end, a read error is likely. This rearrangement joins TRBV12-3 or TRBV12-4 to TRBJ1-3; D is uncertain. This CDR3 contains 15 residues. V shed 2 bases and J shed 2 bases, with 10 bases lying between them. CDR3 in DNA: TGTGCCAGCAGTTTATTTTCTGGGCCTGGAAACACCATATATCTT. It is translated as CASSLFSGPGNTIYL.

In this sample, this clonotype turned up many times. J is TRBJ2-5 and V is TRBV20-1, with 7 bases that match TRBD2. V dropped 4 bases and J dropped 1; count of bases not matched to a gene: 6. This CDR3 spans 14 amino acids. The germline V gene encodes CDR1 DFQATT and CDR2 SNEGSKA (reference sequence). CDR3 nucleotide sequence: TGCAGTGCTACGGGGGAGGGGCGCCAAGAGACCCAGTACTTC. This sequence encodes CSATGEGRQETQYF.

There are many counts of this clonotype. The gene calls are TRBV15 and TRBJ2-2; 7 positions match TRBD1. Germline CDR1 LNHNV, CDR2 YYDKDF (reference sequence). The junction had 5 bases not matched to a gene; V was cut back by 2 bases and J by 5 bases. The CDR3 contains 15 residues. The CDR3 DNA reads as TGTGCCACCAGCAGACGAACACAGGGGACCGGGGAGCTGTTTTTT. Protein product: CATSRRTQGTGELFF.

With respect to this clonotype: This sequence may be a read error, since a much larger clone differs from it by one base. The chain combines TRBV28 with TRBJ2-7, with a tentative D call TRBD2 (5 bases). The V end was cut by 10 bases, the J end by 2 bases, with 15 bases between. This CDR3 is 13 amino acids long. In germline, CDR1 is MDHEN, CDR2 SYDVKM. CDR3 in DNA: TGTGCCACGGGGTTCCTCACGCCCTACGAGCAGTACTTC. Translated: CATGFLTPYEQYF.

This clonotype was recorded at least ten times. V and J are TRBV29-1 and TRBJ1-4, with 11 bases lining up with TRBD1. J lost 6 bases, V lost 7 bases, and 4 bases had no gene match. Germline V lookup: CDR1 SQVTM, CDR2 ANQGSEA. The CDR3 is 13 residues long. CDR3 coding DNA: TGCAGCGCTGGGACAGGGGGTCATGAAAAACTGTTTTTT. Encoded protein: CSAGTGGHEKLFF.

The chain combines TRBV10-2 with TRBJ2-5; tentative D call: TRBD1 (7 bases). V lost 4 bases and J 2 bases, leaving 14 bases between the germline ends. The CDR3 spans 15 residues. Germline loops: CDR1 WSHSY, CDR2 SAAADI. The CDR3 reads CASSGGDSRQETQYF. CDR3 sequence (DNA): TGCGCCAGCAGTGGGGGGGACAGTAGACAAGAGACCCAGTACTTC.

This clonotype was observed at least ten times. The chain joins TRBV29-1 to TRBJ2-2, with D perhaps being TRBD1 or TRBD2 (6 bases each). The CDR3 sequence is 15 residues long. V was trimmed by 7 bases and J by 6 bases, leaving 21 bases between them. Germline V gene lookup returns CDR1 SQVTM and CDR2 ANQGSEA. CDR3 nucleotide sequence: TGCAGCGCCCAAGGGGGGAAGGCGGACGCCGGGGAGCTGTTTTTT. As protein: CSAQGGKADAGELFF.

This clonotype came up many times. This chain uses TRBV20-1 with TRBJ2-3, with unresolved D. Germline CDR1 reads DFQATT; CDR2 reads SNEGSKA (reference sequence). V dropped 5 bases and J dropped 6 bases, with 9 bases sitting between them. The CDR3 spans 11 residues. The CDR3 is CSAVNRDTQYF. The CDR3 DNA follows: TGCAGTGCTGTAAATAGGGATACGCAGTATTTT.

This clonotype was picked up many times. J is TRBJ2-7 and V is TRBV20-1; D not certain. The CDR3 contains 14 residues. From germline, CDR1 is DFQATT and CDR2 SNEGSKA (reference sequence). V lost 2 bases and J 0 bases, leaving 11 bases between the germline ends. As DNA, the CDR3 is TGCAGTGCTAGACGGATAGGCCGCTCCTACGAGCAGTACTTC. Encoded protein: CSARRIGRSYEQYF.

This clonotype was observed many times. This chain uses TRBV7-8 with TRBJ2-6; no reliable D call. Deletions cut 5 bases from V and 2 bases from J, with 13 bases between. Germline V gene sequence: CDR1 SGHVS, CDR2 FQNEAQ. The CDR3 runs to 16 residues. CDR3 bases: TGTGCCAGCAGCCCGATGAGTGGGGCTGGGGCCAACGTCCTGACTTTC. Translation: CASSPMSGAGANVLTF.

At least ten counts were recorded for this clonotype. The chain employs TRBV11-3 and TRBJ2-3; D is unresolved. The germline gives CDR1 SGHNT, CDR2 YENEEA. Trimming stripped 3 bases from V and 0 bases from J, with 10 bases between. CDR3 length: 15 residues. The CDR3 loop reads CASSLEKLSTDTQYF. The CDR3, as DNA: TGTGCCAGCAGCTTGGAAAAACTTAGCACAGATACGCAGTATTTT.

This rearrangement joins TRBV27 to TRBJ2-3, with TRBD1 as a possible D gene (5 bases). The CDR3 has 15 residues. Germline CDR1 and CDR2: MNHEY and SMNVEV (reference sequence). V lost 2 bases to trimming and J lost 2 bases, with 11 bases between them. CDR3 protein: CASSLGLGPTDTQYF. CDR3 nucleotide sequence: TGTGCCAGCAGTTTAGGATTGGGGCCCACAGATACGCAGTATTTT.

The chain joins TRBV5-5 to TRBJ2-3; TRBD2 matches 10 bases. Trimming at V came to 1 base and at J to 6 bases, leaving 5 bases not matched to a gene. The CDR3 is 15 amino acids. Germline values: CDR1 SGHKS, CDR2 YYEKEE (reference sequence). The CDR3 nucleotides read TGTGCCAGCAGCTTGCTGGGAGCGGGAGGGGATACGCAGTATTTT. This sequence encodes CASSLLGAGGDTQYF.

This clonotype occurred many times. The chain uses TRBV7-2 and TRBJ2-7; TRBD2 agrees at 15 bases. Germline CDR1 is SGHTA and CDR2 is FQGNSA. The CDR3 contains 17 residues. V trimming: 4 bases; J trimming: 4 bases; junction bases outside the gene matches: 8. CDR3 sequence reads: CASSSTLGLAGGYEQYF. The DNA for the CDR3 is TGTGCCAGCAGCTCGACCTTGGGACTAGCGGGGGGTTACGAGCAGTACTTC.

This clonotype was observed at least ten times. The chain links TRBV20-1 to TRBJ2-1; 7 bases match TRBD2. J gave up 2 bases and V 0 bases, and 7 bases lay outside the gene matches. The CDR3 has 16 amino acids. Germline loops: CDR1 DFQATT, CDR2 SNEGSKA (reference sequence). The CDR3 DNA reads TGCAGTGCTAGAGATTATAGTCTAGCGGCCTACAATGAGCAGTTCTTC. Its protein product is CSARDYSLAAYNEQFF.

The sample holds many counts of this clonotype. V usage is TRBV7-2 and J usage is TRBJ2-7; D unresolved. The CDR3 runs 11 residues. V lost 2 bases to trimming and J lost 4 bases, with 3 bases between them. Germline CDR1 SGHTA, CDR2 FQGNSA. Here the CDR3 DNA reads TGTGCCAGCAGCTTAAGTTACGAGCAGTACTTC. This translates into CASSLSYEQYF.

At least ten counts were recorded for this clonotype. The chain couples TRBV25-1 to TRBJ1-4, with 9 bases fitting TRBD1. V dropped 3 bases and J dropped 1; count of bases not matched to a gene: 9. CDR3 length: 18 residues. Germline-derived CDR1 and CDR2 are MGHDK and SYGVNS. CDR3: CASSDWGTGLGTNEKLFF. The DNA for the CDR3 is TGTGCCAGCAGTGATTGGGGGACAGGGTTGGGAACTAATGAAAAACTGTTTTTT. The variable domain in full, with the rest retrieved from reference TRBV25-1 and TRBJ1-4, is EADIYQTPRYLVIGTGKKITLECSQTMGHDKMYWYQQDPGMELHLIHYSYGVNSTEKGDLSSESTVSRIRTEHFPLTLESARPSHTSQYLCASSDWGTGLGTNEKLFFGSGTQLSVL.

This clonotype was detected ten times or more. This rearrangement joins TRBV4-2 to TRBJ2-7; 9 bases match TRBD1. CDR3 size: 14 residues. The germline V gene encodes CDR1 LGHNA and CDR2 YNFKEQ. The V segment lost 4 bases and the J segment 3 bases; nucleotides outside the gene matches: 4. The CDR3 region is CASSRDRGIYEQYF. The CDR3 DNA follows: TGTGCCAGCAGCCGAGACAGGGGGATCTACGAGCAGTACTTC.

This clonotype has ten or more counts. The chain recombines TRBV20-1 with TRBJ1-2; 7 positions match TRBD1. The germline gives CDR1 DFQATT, CDR2 SNEGSKA (reference sequence). This CDR3 is built from 14 residues. The J segment lost 4 bases and the V segment lost 1 base, leaving 6 bases of the junction unmatched. This CDR3 is CSARAGQAGYGYTF. DNA for the CDR3: TGCAGTGCTAGAGCCGGACAGGCGGGCTATGGCTACACCTTC.

This clonotype was seen at least ten times. The chain employs TRBV6-5 and TRBJ1-6, with D tentatively TRBD1 (6 bases). CDR1 and CDR2 from the germline V gene are MNHEY and SVGAGI. The CDR3 totals 16 residues. Here the CDR3 reads CATKAREHRVDSPLHF. The CDR3 nucleotides are TGTGCAACCAAAGCCCGGGAGCACAGGGTTGACTCACCCCTCCACTTT.